The next 25 T cell receptor beta chains were all read from a single sample in a study of Ad26.COV2.S vaccination and SARS-CoV-2 variants. Sequenced by immunoSEQ multiplex PCR; TCRdb stores in-frame clones only, minus some. This sample has roughly 100,000 clones; roughly 75% occur once, and the top ten carry 15% to 20%. The sample in question was peripheral blood, obtained after recovery from COVID-19. The receptors originated from a human donor who had recovered from COVID-19.

This chain links TRBV6-1 with TRBJ2-7, with D maybe TRBD1 (5 bases). CDR3 length: 15 amino acids. The V end was cut by 1 base, the J end by 0 bases, with 10 bases between. The germline V gene has CDR1 MNHNS and CDR2 SASEGT. DNA of the CDR3: TGTGCCAGCAGTGAAGAGGGGCCAAGCTCCTACGAGCAGTACTTC. This sequence encodes CASSEEGPSSYEQYF.

V usage is TRBV2 and J usage is TRBJ2-7; no reliable D call. The length of the CDR3 is 13 residues. Germline assignment: CDR1 SNHLY and CDR2 FYNNEI. V lost 6 bases, J lost 6 bases, and 15 bases lay in between. In DNA, the CDR3 is TGTGCCAGCAGAGACGGTCTTGTTGGCGAGCAGTACTTC. It codes for CASRDGLVGEQYF.

The chain recombines TRBV12-5 with TRBJ2-2; D is possibly TRBD2 (6 bases). Germline CDR1 and CDR2: LGHNT and FRNRAP. Trimming pared 5 bases from V and 0 bases from J, leaving 16 bases between. This CDR3 spans 17 amino acids. CDR3 sequence: CASGSSAGRPNTGELFF. The CDR3, as DNA: TGTGCTAGTGGTAGCTCAGCCGGGAGACCGAACACCGGGGAGCTGTTTTTT.

The chain links TRBV19 to TRBJ2-3; 7 bases map to TRBD2. The germline V gene has CDR1 LNHDA and CDR2 SQIVND (reference sequence). Germline trimming cut 6 bases from V and 5 bases from J; bases unmatched to any gene: 14. The CDR3 runs to 16 residues. The CDR3, as DNA: TGTGCCAGTAGCCATCGGGGAGGGGCGATGGGAGATACGCAGTATTTT. It specifies CASSHRGGAMGDTQYF.

This rearrangement joins TRBV11-2 to TRBJ2-2; 7 positions agree with TRBD1. CDR1 is SGHAT, CDR2 FQNNGV, per germline. With V trimmed by 5 bases and J by 0 bases, 3 bases remained unmatched. The CDR3 has 15 residues. The CDR3 is CASSRQGSNTGELFF. The CDR3 DNA reads as TGTGCCAGCAGCAGACAGGGATCGAACACCGGGGAGCTGTTTTTT.

This chain uses TRBV7-2 with TRBJ2-5, with D perhaps matching TRBD2 (7 bases). The V and J ends lost 5 bases and 5 bases respectively, with 15 bases between them. This CDR3 region has 14 residues. Germline CDR1 is SGHTA and CDR2 is FQGNSA. CDR3 sequence: CASSVVRGGETQYF. DNA of the CDR3: TGTGCCAGCAGCGTAGTCAGGGGAGGGGAGACCCAGTACTTC.

This clone has more than one count but fewer than ten. The V call is TRBV2, the J call TRBJ1-4; D might be TRBD1 (5 bases). The CDR3 is made up of 13 amino acids. Germline V lookup: CDR1 SNHLY, CDR2 FYNNEI. V dropped 8 bases and J dropped 5 bases, with 12 bases sitting between them. For the CDR3, the DNA is TGTGCCAGCTACAGGTTTTCAAATGAAAAACTGTTTTTT. Amino acid sequence: CASYRFSNEKLFF.

This clone was counted only a few times. The rearrangement uses TRBV5-4 and TRBJ2-1, with D possibly matching TRBD2 (6 bases). This CDR3 has 15 amino acids. V lost 10 bases, J lost 3 bases, and 20 bases lay in between. Germline V CDR1 and CDR2: SGHNT, YYREEE (reference sequence). The CDR3 nucleotides read TGTGCCGATGGGAGCGACGGGGGATTCTACAATGAGCAGTTCTTC. It is translated as CADGSDGGFYNEQFF. Drawing the rest from reference TRBV5-4 and TRBJ2-1, the complete variable domain is ETGVTQSPTHLIKTRGQQVTLRCSSQSGHNTVSWYQQALGQGPQFIFQYYREEENGRGNFPPRFSGLQFPNYSSELNVNALELDDSALYLCADGSDGGFYNEQFFGPGTRLTVL.

The CDR3 nucleotides read TGTGCCAGCAGCGTCCTTGGACTAGAGAGAACCGGGGAGCTGTTTTTT. It specifies CASSVLGLERTGELFF. The V gene is TRBV9, the J gene TRBJ2-2, with TRBD2 matching 7 bases. CDR3 length equals 16 residues. Losses at the gene ends were 2 bases for V and 5 bases for J; bases not matched to a gene: 9. Germline CDR1 is SGDLS and CDR2 is YYNGEE. Variable domain in full (rest from reference TRBV9 and TRBJ2-2): DSGVTQTPKHLITATGQRVTLRCSPRSGDLSVYWYQQSLDQGLQFLIQYYNGEERAKGNILERFSAQQFPDLHSELNLSSLELGDSALYFCASSVLGLERTGELFFGEGSRLTVL.

The chain has TRBV5-1 and TRBJ2-2; tentative D call: TRBD1 (6 bases). Germline V gives CDR1 SGHRS, CDR2 YFSETQ. This CDR3 spans 16 amino acids. Trimming left V 4 bases short and J 3 bases short, with 16 bases between. CDR3 coding DNA: TGCGCCAGCAGCCGGGACCCTGGGGGCTACACCGGGGAGCTGTTTTTT. Translation gives CASSRDPGGYTGELFF.

The chain recombines TRBV18 with TRBJ2-1; either TRBD1 or TRBD2 may fit D (6 bases each). This CDR3 contains 16 residues. V lost 2 bases, J lost 8 bases, and 19 bases lay in between. Germline V gene sequence: CDR1 KGHSH, CDR2 LQKENI. CDR3 loop: CASSPSVRGAVHEQFF. The DNA for the CDR3 is TGTGCCAGCTCACCATCGGTTAGGGGGGCTGTCCATGAGCAGTTCTTC.

The gene calls are TRBV28 and TRBJ1-5; D is unclear. V lost 3 bases, J lost 2 bases, and 11 bases lay in between. The V gene's germline CDR1 is MDHEN and CDR2 SYDVKM. The CDR3 covers 15 residues. The CDR3 DNA is TGTGCCAGCAGTTTTTCGGGGTACGGCAATCAGCCCCAGCATTTT. Encoded protein: CASSFSGYGNQPQHF. Full variable domain (missing parts from reference TRBV28 and TRBJ1-5): DVKVTQSSRYLVKRTGEKVFLECVQDMDHENMFWYRQDPGLGLRLIYFSYDVKMKEKGDIPEGYSVSREKKERFSLILESASTNQTSMYLCASSFSGYGNQPQHFGDGTRLSIL.

This clone has a single count. This sequence joins TRBV7-2 and TRBJ2-7; D possibly uses TRBD1 or TRBD2 (7 bases each). Germline CDR1 reads SGHTA; CDR2 reads FQGNSA. The CDR3 sequence is 15 residues long. Trimming shortened V by 5 bases and J by 3 bases, and 17 bases separated the two germline ends. The CDR3 DNA reads TGTGCCAGCAGCAAAGGGGGCGCGGGGGACTACGAGCAGTACTTC. Its translation: CASSKGGAGDYEQYF. Together with reference TRBV7-2 and TRBJ2-7, the CDR3 gives the full variable domain: GAGVSQSPSNKVTEKGKDVELRCDPISGHTALYWYRQSLGQGLEFLIYFQGNSAPDKSGLPSDRFSAERTGGSVSTLTIQRTQQEDSAVYLCASSKGGAGDYEQYFGPGTRLTVT.

V usage is TRBV19 and J usage is TRBJ2-3; a weak D match, TRBD1 (6 bases). This CDR3 has 16 amino acids. V was trimmed by 5 bases and J by 0 bases, leaving 15 bases between them. CDR1 is LNHDA, CDR2 SQIVND, per germline (reference sequence). CDR3 DNA: TGTGCCAGTAGTCCCCGGACAGAGACTAGCACAGATACGCAGTATTTT. Its protein is CASSPRTETSTDTQYF. Full variable domain (missing parts from reference TRBV19 and TRBJ2-3): DGGITQSPKYLFRKEGQNVTLSCEQNLNHDAMYWYRQDPGQGLRLIYYSQIVNDFQKGDIAEGYSVSREKKESFPLTVTSAQKNPTAFYLCASSPRTETSTDTQYFGPGTRLTVL.

Remarks on this clone: Additional DNA sequences in this sample encode the identical CDR3. This chain connects TRBV5-1 to TRBJ1-4; D not certain. From germline, CDR1 is SGHRS and CDR2 YFSETQ. Trimming cost V 2 bases and J 0 bases, with 5 bases left between them. The CDR3 covers 14 residues. The CDR3 reads CASSLTATNEKLFF. DNA of the CDR3: TGCGCCAGCAGCTTAACAGCAACTAATGAAAAACTGTTTTTT. Combining the CDR3 with reference TRBV5-1 and TRBJ1-4 gives the whole variable domain KAGVTQTPRYLIKTRGQQVTLSCSPISGHRSVSWYQQTPGQGLQFLFEYFSETQRNKGNFPGRFSGRQFSNSRSEMNVSTLELGDSALYLCASSLTATNEKLFFGSGTQLSVL.

The rearrangement uses TRBV11-2 and TRBJ2-1; D is possibly TRBD2 (5 bases). Trimming cost V 8 bases and J 5 bases, with 16 bases left between them. The CDR3 is 14 residues long. Germline V CDR1 and CDR2: SGHAT, FQNNGV. This CDR3 reads CASGRPPEDNEQFF. CDR3 DNA: TGTGCCAGCGGCAGGCCCCCGGAGGACAATGAGCAGTTCTTC.

J is TRBJ1-4 and V is TRBV3-1 (or the pseudogene TRBV3-2); D is ambiguous. The CDR3 has 16 amino acids. Trimming took off 1 base at V and 5 bases at J, with 14 bases between the two ends. Germline V gene sequence: CDR1 LGHDT, CDR2 YNNKEL (reference sequence). CDR3 protein: CASSQVSATQNEKLFF. CDR3 DNA: TGTGCCAGCAGCCAAGTGAGTGCGACACAGAATGAAAAACTGTTTTTT.

V gene TRBV28 combines with J gene TRBJ2-1; TRBD1 matches at 9 bases. Germline CDR1 reads MDHEN; CDR2 reads SYDVKM. This CDR3 region has 14 residues. Germline trimming cut 5 bases from V and 8 bases from J; bases unmatched to any gene: 7. CDR3 DNA: TGTGCCAGCAGTGCCGGGACAGGGAAGGATGAGCAGTTCTTC. Amino acid sequence: CASSAGTGKDEQFF.

This clone was counted between two and nine times. This CDR3 is CATSRDSNTGELFF. The CDR3, as DNA: TGTGCCACCTCCAGGGACTCGAACACCGGGGAGCTGTTTTTT. The V and J genes are TRBV7-3 and TRBJ2-2; TRBD2 might be the D (6 bases). This CDR3 has 14 amino acids. Trimming removed 10 bases from V and 0 bases from J, with 12 bases in between. Germline V gene lookup returns CDR1 SGHTA and CDR2 FQGTGA.

This clone was seen a handful of times. This chain joins TRBV7-9 and TRBJ2-1; D gene ambiguous. There are 13 residues in the CDR3. Germline CDR1 is SEHNR and CDR2 is FQNEAQ (reference sequence). Trimming removed 1 base from V and 5 bases from J, with 6 bases in between. This chain's CDR3 is CASSLVENNEQFF. The CDR3 nucleotides are TGTGCCAGCAGCTTAGTCGAAAACAATGAGCAGTTCTTC.

CDR3 sequence reads: CATSGHFPLSSYNSPLHF. The CDR3 region has the DNA TGTGCCACCTCGGGACATTTTCCGCTGAGCTCCTATAATTCACCCCTCCACTTT. The chain employs TRBV19 and TRBJ1-6; perhaps TRBD1 as D (6 bases). V gave up 10 bases and J gave up 0 bases, with 22 bases separating them. This CDR3 spans 18 amino acids. CDR1 is LNHDA, CDR2 SQIVND, per germline (reference sequence).

The gene calls are TRBV19 and TRBJ1-1; possibly TRBD1 for D (6 bases). Germline V gives CDR1 LNHDA, CDR2 SQIVND (reference sequence). With 3 bases removed from V and 7 bases from J, the gap between germline ends came to 18 bases. The CDR3 length is 15 residues. The CDR3 DNA follows: TGTGCCAGTAGTATCCGTAAGGGGGTTAACGTTGAAGCTTTCTTT. It is translated as CASSIRKGVNVEAFF.

The chain joins TRBV10-3 to TRBJ2-7, with D unresolved. V was clipped by 3 bases and J by 1 base, with 7 bases between them. CDR3 length: 13 residues. The V gene's germline CDR1 is ENHRY and CDR2 SYGVKD. CDR3: CAISDARSYEQYF. The CDR3 bases are TGTGCCATCAGTGATGCGAGATCCTACGAGCAGTACTTC.

This chain uses TRBV11-3 with TRBJ2-1; D ambiguous. CDR3 length equals 13 residues. Germline V gene sequence: CDR1 SGHNT, CDR2 YENEEA. Trimming took 5 bases from V and 10 from J, leaving 15 bases between them. The CDR3 nucleotides read TGTGCCAGCAGCCCGCGCCACTCCAGCGAGCAGTTCTTC. Its protein product is CASSPRHSSEQFF.

The rearrangement links TRBV3-1 (or the pseudogene TRBV3-2) to TRBJ2-7; 7 nucleotides align to TRBD1. V gave up 4 bases and J gave up 3 bases; unmatched junction bases: 6. The CDR3 has 14 residues. Per the germline V gene, CDR1 is LGHDT and CDR2 is YNNKEL (reference sequence). CDR3 loop: CASSLPGQDYEQYF. The CDR3 nucleotides read TGTGCCAGCAGCCTACCCGGACAGGACTACGAGCAGTACTTC.